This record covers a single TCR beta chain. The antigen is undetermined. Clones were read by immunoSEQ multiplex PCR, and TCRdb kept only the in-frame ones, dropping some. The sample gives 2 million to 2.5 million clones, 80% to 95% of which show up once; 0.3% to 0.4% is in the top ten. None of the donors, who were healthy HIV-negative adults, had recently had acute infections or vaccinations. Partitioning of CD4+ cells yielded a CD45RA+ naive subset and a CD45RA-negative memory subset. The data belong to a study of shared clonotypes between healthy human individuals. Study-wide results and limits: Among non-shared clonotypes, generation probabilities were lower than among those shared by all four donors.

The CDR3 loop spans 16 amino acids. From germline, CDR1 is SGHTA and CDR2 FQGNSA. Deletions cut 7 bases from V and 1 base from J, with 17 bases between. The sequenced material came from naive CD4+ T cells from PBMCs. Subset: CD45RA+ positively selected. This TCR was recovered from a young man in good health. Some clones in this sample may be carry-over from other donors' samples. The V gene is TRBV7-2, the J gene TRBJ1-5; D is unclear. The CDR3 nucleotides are TGTGCCAGCACCCTCACCGGATTGGTGAGCAATCAGCCCCAGCATTTT. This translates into CASTLTGLVSNQPQHF.